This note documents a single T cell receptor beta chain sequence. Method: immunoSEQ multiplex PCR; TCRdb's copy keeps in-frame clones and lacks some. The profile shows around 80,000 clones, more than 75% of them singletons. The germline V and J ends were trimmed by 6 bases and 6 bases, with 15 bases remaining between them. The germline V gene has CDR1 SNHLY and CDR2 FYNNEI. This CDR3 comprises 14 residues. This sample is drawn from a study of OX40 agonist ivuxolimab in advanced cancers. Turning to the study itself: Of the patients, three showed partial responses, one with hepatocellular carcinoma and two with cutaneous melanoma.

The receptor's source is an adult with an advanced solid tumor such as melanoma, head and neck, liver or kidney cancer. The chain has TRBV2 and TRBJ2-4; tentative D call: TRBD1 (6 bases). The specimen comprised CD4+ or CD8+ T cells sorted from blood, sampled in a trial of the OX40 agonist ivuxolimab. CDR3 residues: CASSQGFRGNIQYF. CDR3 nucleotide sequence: TGTGCCAGCAGCCAGGGGTTTAGGGGAAACATTCAGTACTTC.